This T cell receptor (beta chain) was sequenced for a study of blood T cell repertoires in COVID-19. Turning to this clone: One junction end disagrees with the germline gene, perhaps due to a read error.

The CDR3 contains 12 residues. CDR1 and CDR2 (germline): LNHNV, YYDKDF (reference sequence). TCRdb keeps only in-frame clones here, not all; method: immunoSEQ multiplex PCR. In the table there are approximately 99,000 clones, less than 85% of which are singletons. This TCR was recovered from a woman older than 75 with active or convalescent COVID-19. The chain is built from TRBV15 and TRBJ2-7; a weak D match, TRBD1 (5 bases). The sample was peripheral blood. Written as DNA, the CDR3 is TGTGCCACCAGCAGAGATGGTACAGGCAGACTCTTC. Translating it yields CATSRDGTGRLF.